These T cell receptor beta chains were read from a single sample in a study of blood T cell repertoires in COVID-19. Repertoires were generated with immunoSEQ multiplex PCR, while TCRdb's copy carries only in-frame clones and drops some. This table holds just over 65,000 clones, about 90% found once. The sample consisted of peripheral blood. Source of these receptors: a man aged 55 to 70 with acute or convalescent COVID-19. The CDR3 runs from the conserved cysteine through the conserved F or W. The D gene is left open where the match is weak. Expanded clones get a size class; other rows say once, few or many, or leave the size out.

>TRBV6-1|TRBJ1-2|.|.
TGTGCCAGCAGTTCCGTGGAGATACACTATGGCTACACCTTC
CASSSVEIHYGYTF
>TRBV29-1|TRBJ2-7|TRBD1|.
TGCAGCGTGGGGGACAGTAGCTCCTACGAGCAGTACTTC
CSVGDSSSYEQYF
>TRBV7-7|TRBJ2-3|.|.
TGTGCCAGCAGCCTCGGACAGCCCTCCGCGGCAGATACGCAGTATTTT
CASSLGQPSAADTQYF
>TRBV6-5|TRBJ1-2|.|.
TGTGCCAGCAGTTACGGGGGCTATCGCTCCTATGGCTACACCTTC
CASSYGGYRSYGYTF
>TRBV3-1/TRBV3-2|TRBJ1-1|.|once
TGTGCCAGCAGCCAAGGGCCGGGGACTGAAGCTTTCTTT
CASSQGPGTEAFF
>TRBV7-2|TRBJ2-7|TRBD1|.
TGTGCCAGCAGCCCCGGGACAGGGGGTGTTAAGACCTACGAGCAGTACTTC
CASSPGTGGVKTYEQYF
>TRBV7-9|TRBJ1-2|TRBD1|once
TGTGCCAGCAGCTTCCTTCTTGCGACAGGGTCCTTCTATGGCTACACCTTC
CASSFLLATGSFYGYTF
>TRBV5-6|TRBJ2-1|TRBD1|.
TGTGCCAGCAGCTCCGGGACAGGGGGTTTCTCCTACAATGAGCAGTTCTTC
CASSSGTGGFSYNEQFF
>TRBV14|TRBJ2-2|TRBD2|.
TGTGCCAGCAGCCAACTAGCGGCGCAGCACGGGGAGCTGTTTTTT
CASSQLAAQHGELFF
>TRBV27|TRBJ2-5|.|.
TGTGCCAGCAGTTTATGGGGGGTACGGGGGACCCAGTACTTC
CASSLWGVRGTQYF
>TRBV6-1|TRBJ2-5|TRBD2|.
TGTGCCAGCAGTGAAGTTGGCGGGGGGGTTCAAGAGACCCAGTACTTC
CASSEVGGGVQETQYF
>TRBV5-1|TRBJ2-7|.|.
TGCGCCAGCAGCTTGGCGGGGGTAACCTACGAGCAGTACTTC
CASSLAGVTYEQYF
>TRBV10-3|TRBJ1-2|.|.
TGTGCCATCAGTGGGGCCAGTGGAGGCTACACCTTC
CAISGASGGYTF